This T cell receptor (beta chain) is drawn from a study of siplizumab effects on memory and regulatory T cells. Of note for this clone: Antigen: not known.

Study observations and caveats: The study did not confirm that proliferating Tregs from siplizumab cultures were suppressive.

V shed 3 bases, J shed 4 bases, and the junction held 4 bases outside the gene matches. CDR3 size: 14 residues. Germline lookup yields CDR1 SQVTM and CDR2 ANQGSEA. Per sample, around 100,000 TCR templates were assayed. Sequencing was performed with immunoSEQ multiplex PCR; in TCRdb, only in-frame clones are kept and a portion is missing. The data contain about 100,000 clones, approximately 92% of them singletons. This sequence originates from a human donor in good health. Some clones in this sample may be carry-over from other donors' samples. The sample consisted of CD4+ T cells sorted from blood. The V and J genes are TRBV29-1 and TRBJ2-3; 10 positions agree with TRBD2. The CDR3 coding sequence is TGCAGCGTTGATGAGCGGGAGGGTGCAGATACGCAGTATTTT. It yields the protein CSVDEREGADTQYF.